The rows below give T cell receptor beta chains drawn from one sample of a study of T-cell reconstitution after alpha-beta-depleted transplantation in children. TCRdb recomputed calls from the PCR reads with MiXCR, one row per CDR3 protein. Of 550,000 to 800,000 distinct CDR3 sequences listed, 10% to 15% are singletons. This specimen consisted of PBMCs, obtained before TCRalphabeta/CD19-depleted stem cell transplant. These receptors originate from a girl aged 2 to 10 with congenital amegakaryocytic thrombocytopenia, due to receive a stem cell transplant. Both conserved end residues are part of each CDR3.

j_call	v_call	cdr3_aa
TRBJ1-3	TRBV15	CATRATGSGNTIYF
TRBJ2-7	TRBV5-1	CASSLEAGALEQYF
TRBJ2-1	TRBV5-1	CASSLILAGGNEQFF
TRBJ1-3	TRBV15	CATSGDSLWPGNTIYF
TRBJ2-1	TRBV5-1	CASSRGQGPYNEQFF
TRBJ2-2	TRBV20-1	CSARRGTGGTGELFF
TRBJ1-1	TRBV10-3	CAISSGSNTEAFF
TRBJ2-4	TRBV24-1	CATSDPREDIQYF
TRBJ2-1	TRBV5-1	CASSPSQWEDEQFF
TRBJ2-6	TRBV2	CASLSGANVLTF
TRBJ2-2	TRBV20-1	CSARDPGGLTGELFF
TRBJ2-1	TRBV4-1	CASSQTFGEQFF
TRBJ2-6	TRBV29-1	CSVARDGANVLTF
TRBJ1-1	TRBV5-1	CASSPIGSTNTEAFF
TRBJ2-7	TRBV5-1	CASSWLQGELRNEQYF
TRBJ1-1	TRBV6-1	CASSELPGTVNTEAFF
TRBJ2-2	TRBV5-1	CASSLEIAGVNTGELFF
TRBJ2-1	TRBV7-6	CASSQRTPNNEQFF
TRBJ1-1	TRBV5-1	CASSGEAQDTEAFF
TRBJ2-1	TRBV7-8	CASSNSGRAYNEQFF
TRBJ1-4	TRBV7-8	CASSLDRLTQGFGEKLFF
TRBJ2-1	TRBV12-3/TRBV12-4	CASSFGFSYNEQFF
TRBJ2-3	TRBV5-1	CASSLEGNWADTQYF
TRBJ2-7	TRBV12-3/TRBV12-4	CASSSREAYEQYF
TRBJ2-1	TRBV20-1	CSAPGQNLNEQFF
TRBJ2-1	TRBV7-8	CASFPGTSGLNEQFF
TRBJ1-2	TRBV29-1	CSVGDRARNGYTF
TRBJ2-2	TRBV5-1	CASSRLQGAPSNTGELFF
TRBJ2-7	TRBV7-2	CASSLERQGIYEQYF
TRBJ2-5	TRBV28	CASSPSVATQYF
TRBJ2-1	TRBV20-1	CSARASPGGKQFF
TRBJ2-7	TRBV12-3/TRBV12-4	CASSFLGTASYEQYF
TRBJ1-5	TRBV5-1	CASSQGASQPQHF
TRBJ2-5	TRBV12-5	CASGSWTVQETQYF
TRBJ1-6	TRBV28	CASSLQGPGSPLHF
TRBJ2-1	TRBV5-1	CASSLGGNELFF
TRBJ2-1	TRBV29-1	CSVALPSYNEQFF
TRBJ2-5	TRBV27	CASSITSGSTRGETQYF
TRBJ2-7	TRBV18	CASSPGARYEQYF
TRBJ2-7	TRBV5-1	CASSLPAGSYEQYF
TRBJ2-5	TRBV20-1	CSARDDVQGGGETQYF
TRBJ2-3	TRBV5-5	CASSTGLALDTQYF
TRBJ2-1	TRBV5-1	CASSARTSGSYNEQFF
TRBJ2-5	TRBV29-1	CSVESDRLIETQYF
TRBJ2-2	TRBV5-1	CASSQTQWYTGELFF
TRBJ2-3	TRBV5-1	CASSLGRGVFDTDTQYF
TRBJ2-7	TRBV2	CASSDTLSIYEQYF
TRBJ2-7	TRBV28	CASSFNGYEQYF
TRBJ2-3	TRBV6-5	CASSYIGRGTDTQYF
TRBJ1-5	TRBV7-8	CASSLTGTASNQPQHF
TRBJ2-1	TRBV30	CAWRLYSRDNEQFF
TRBJ2-6	TRBV20-1	CSARAQFISSGANVLTF